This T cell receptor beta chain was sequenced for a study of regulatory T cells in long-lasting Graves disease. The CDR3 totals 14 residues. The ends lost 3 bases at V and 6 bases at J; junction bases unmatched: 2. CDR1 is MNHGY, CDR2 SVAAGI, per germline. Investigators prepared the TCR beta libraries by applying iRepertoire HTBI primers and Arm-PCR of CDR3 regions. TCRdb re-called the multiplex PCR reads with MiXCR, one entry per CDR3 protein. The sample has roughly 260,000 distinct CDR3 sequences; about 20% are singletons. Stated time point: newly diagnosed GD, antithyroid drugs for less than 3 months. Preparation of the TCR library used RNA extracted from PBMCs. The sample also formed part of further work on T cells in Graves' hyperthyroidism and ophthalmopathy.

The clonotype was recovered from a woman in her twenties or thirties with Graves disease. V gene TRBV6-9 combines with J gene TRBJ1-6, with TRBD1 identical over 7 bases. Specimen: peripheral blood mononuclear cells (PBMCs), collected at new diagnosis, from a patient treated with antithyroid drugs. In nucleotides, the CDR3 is TGTGCCAGCAGTTACCAGGGGGGTAATTCACCCCTCCACTTT. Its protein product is CASSYQGGNSPLHF.